A single count supports the clone carrying this T cell receptor beta chain. This sample is drawn from a study of Ad26.COV2.S vaccination and SARS-CoV-2 variants. The germline V gene encodes CDR1 SGHDT and CDR2 YYEEEE. The junction had 7 bases not matched to a gene; V was cut back by 3 bases and J by 4 bases. The CDR3 covers 14 residues. This sample's treatment: 15 to 20 received Ad26.COV2.S at low or high dose, single or two shots; about five received placebo; per-sample allocation not given. At day 63 after the first vaccine or placebo injection, samples were drawn. Produced via immunoSEQ multiplex PCR; TCRdb's table is partial and in-frame only. This sample carries 430,000 or so clones, roughly 87% of them seen once, and the ten largest clones take around 2.6%.

The specimen comprised peripheral blood, sampled in a trial of Ad26.COV2.S vaccine versus placebo. The origin of this receptor is a person aged 18-65 years who received the Ad26.COV2.S COVID-19 vaccine or a placebo. The chain recombines TRBV5-6 with TRBJ2-7, with TRBD1 identical over 7 bases. The DNA of the CDR3 is TGTGCCAGCAGCTCGCCGGGACAGCTGTACGAGCAGTACGTC. Protein product: CASSSPGQLYEQYV.